A selection of T cell receptor beta chains follows, all from one sample in a study of siplizumab effects on memory and regulatory T cells. Only in-frame clones appear in the TCRdb table, and some are missing; sequencing was by immunoSEQ multiplex PCR. Of about 87,000 clones in the sample, around 90% were seen once. Material for sequencing was CD4+ T cells sorted from blood. The receptors stem from a human donor in good health. Both conserved end residues are part of each CDR3. D genes are given only for firm matches. Rows give clone size only sometimes, using once, few, many, or a class for an expanded clone.

clone size: -; J gene: TRBJ2-7; D gene: -; V gene: TRBV30; CDR3 DNA: TGTGCCTCACCCCTAGTCGGGGAGCGGCCATGGGAGCAGTACTTC; CDR3 protein: CASPLVGERPWEQYF
clone size: -; J gene: TRBJ1-4; D gene: -; V gene: TRBV2; CDR3 DNA: TGTGCCAGCAGTGACTTGGGACAAACAAATGAAAAACTGTTTTTT; CDR3 protein: CASSDLGQTNEKLFF
clone size: -; J gene: TRBJ1-1; D gene: -; V gene: TRBV7-3; CDR3 DNA: TGTGCCAGCAGCCGGGACCCGGGGACTGAAGCTTTCTTT; CDR3 protein: CASSRDPGTEAFF
clone size: -; J gene: TRBJ2-5; D gene: TRBD2; V gene: TRBV5-6; CDR3 DNA: TGTGCCAGCAGCGAGACTAGCGGGATCCGGGAGACCCAGTACTTC; CDR3 protein: CASSETSGIRETQYF
clone size: -; J gene: TRBJ2-1; D gene: -; V gene: TRBV27; CDR3 DNA: TGTGCCAGCGGACCGACAGGCAATGAGCAGTTCTTC; CDR3 protein: CASGPTGNEQFF
clone size: -; J gene: TRBJ2-7; D gene: TRBD1; V gene: TRBV6-5; CDR3 DNA: TGTGCCAGCAGACGGGACAGGGGCGCCTACGAGCAGTACTTC; CDR3 protein: CASRRDRGAYEQYF
clone size: few; J gene: TRBJ1-2; D gene: TRBD1; V gene: TRBV5-4; CDR3 DNA: TGTGCCAGCAGCTCAGCCCCCGGGACAGTCTATGGCTACACCTTC; CDR3 protein: CASSSAPGTVYGYTF
clone size: -; J gene: TRBJ1-3; D gene: -; V gene: TRBV6-6; CDR3 DNA: TGTGCCAGCACTAACAGGACATCCGCGAACACCATATATTTT; CDR3 protein: CASTNRTSANTIYF
clone size: -; J gene: TRBJ2-5; D gene: TRBD1; V gene: TRBV5-4; CDR3 DNA: TGTGCCAGCAGCTGGCAGGGGGCAAAAGAGACCCAGTACTTC; CDR3 protein: CASSWQGAKETQYF
clone size: -; J gene: TRBJ2-5; D gene: TRBD2; V gene: TRBV10-2; CDR3 DNA: TGCGCCAGCAGTCCGCTAGCGGGAGAACCTTGGGGAGAGACCCAGTACTTC; CDR3 protein: CASSPLAGEPWGETQYF
clone size: -; J gene: TRBJ2-7; D gene: -; V gene: TRBV19; CDR3 DNA: TGTGCCAGTAGCGGACAGCAGAGCTTACGTGGGCAGTACTTC; CDR3 protein: CASSGQQSLRGQYF
clone size: -; J gene: TRBJ2-1; D gene: TRBD2; V gene: TRBV11-2; CDR3 DNA: TGTGCCAGCAGCTTAGTCGGGACTAGTGCCTACAATGAGCAGTTCTTC; CDR3 protein: CASSLVGTSAYNEQFF
clone size: -; J gene: TRBJ2-1; D gene: TRBD1; V gene: TRBV19; CDR3 DNA: TGTGCCAGTAGCAAGGGGTCTACGGGACAGGGGGCGTGGAGCTCCTACAATGAGCAGTTCTTC; CDR3 protein: CASSKGSTGQGAWSSYNEQFF
clone size: few; J gene: TRBJ1-2; D gene: -; V gene: TRBV5-4; CDR3 DNA: TGTGCCAGCAGCTTGGACAGGGACTATGGCTACACCTTC; CDR3 protein: CASSLDRDYGYTF
clone size: -; J gene: TRBJ2-7; D gene: TRBD1; V gene: TRBV5-6; CDR3 DNA: TGTGCCAGCAGCATGGGACAGGGGCCCTACGAGCAGTACTTC; CDR3 protein: CASSMGQGPYEQYF
clone size: -; J gene: TRBJ2-3; D gene: -; V gene: TRBV5-4; CDR3 DNA: TGTGCCAGCAGTAACAGCGGGCGGAGCACAGATACGCAGTATTTT; CDR3 protein: CASSNSGRSTDTQYF
clone size: -; J gene: TRBJ1-1; D gene: -; V gene: TRBV21-1; CDR3 DNA: TGTGCCAGCAGCATCCGGGACACCTTTGCCGACTTGAACACTGAAGCTTTCTTT; CDR3 protein: CASSIRDTFADLNTEAFF
clone size: -; J gene: TRBJ1-2; D gene: TRBD1; V gene: TRBV9; CDR3 DNA: TGTGCCAGCAGCGTAGCCGTTACAGGGGGCTATGGCTACACCTTC; CDR3 protein: CASSVAVTGGYGYTF
clone size: -; J gene: TRBJ2-1; D gene: TRBD2; V gene: TRBV2; CDR3 DNA: TGTGCCAGCAGAGAACTAGCGGATACCTACAATGAGCAGTTCTTC; CDR3 protein: CASRELADTYNEQFF
clone size: -; J gene: TRBJ2-1; D gene: TRBD2; V gene: TRBV5-1; CDR3 DNA: TGCGCCAGCAGCTTGGTCCCACTAGCGGGAGTCTACAATGAGCAGTTCTTC; CDR3 protein: CASSLVPLAGVYNEQFF
clone size: -; J gene: TRBJ2-7; D gene: TRBD2; V gene: TRBV7-8; CDR3 DNA: TGTGCCAGCAGCCCTGACCTAGCGGTTACCTACGAGCAGTACTTC; CDR3 protein: CASSPDLAVTYEQYF
clone size: few; J gene: TRBJ1-1; D gene: -; V gene: TRBV7-9; CDR3 DNA: TGTGCCAGCAGCCACGGGGGTCGGACTGAAGCTTTCTTT; CDR3 protein: CASSHGGRTEAFF
clone size: -; J gene: TRBJ1-2; D gene: -; V gene: TRBV7-9; CDR3 DNA: TGTGCCAGCAGCTTAGAGAGTAACTATGGCTACACCTTC; CDR3 protein: CASSLESNYGYTF
clone size: once; J gene: TRBJ2-5; D gene: -; V gene: TRBV5-1; CDR3 DNA: TGCGCCAGCAGACTGGAAGGTGGGGAGACCCAGTACTTC; CDR3 protein: CASRLEGGETQYF
clone size: -; J gene: TRBJ2-6; D gene: -; V gene: TRBV5-4; CDR3 DNA: TGTGCCAGCAGGTCAGGGTCCCTCTCTGGGGCCAACGTCCTGACTTTC; CDR3 protein: CASRSGSLSGANVLTF
clone size: -; J gene: TRBJ1-2; D gene: -; V gene: TRBV5-6; CDR3 DNA: TGTGCCAGCAGCTTCGACCCTACTAACTATGGCTACACCTTC; CDR3 protein: CASSFDPTNYGYTF
clone size: -; J gene: TRBJ1-1; D gene: TRBD1; V gene: TRBV5-6; CDR3 DNA: TGTGCCAGCAGCCTCAGGGGGCAATTAACTGAAGCTTTCTTT; CDR3 protein: CASSLRGQLTEAFF
clone size: -; J gene: TRBJ2-3; D gene: -; V gene: TRBV6-5; CDR3 DNA: TGTGCCAGCAGCCCAAACGGAGTCAGCACAGATACGCAGTATTTT; CDR3 protein: CASSPNGVSTDTQYF
clone size: -; J gene: TRBJ1-1; D gene: -; V gene: TRBV10-3; CDR3 DNA: TGTGCCATCAGCGGGGGGGCCCAGGGAAATACTGAAGCTTTCTTT; CDR3 protein: CAISGGAQGNTEAFF
clone size: -; J gene: TRBJ2-6; D gene: -; V gene: TRBV7-9; CDR3 DNA: TGTGCCAGCAGCTTAGCCGGCACTGGGGCCAACGTCCTGACTTTC; CDR3 protein: CASSLAGTGANVLTF
clone size: -; J gene: TRBJ2-7; D gene: -; V gene: TRBV7-2; CDR3 DNA: TGTGCCAGCAGCAACTACCGTGTCGCCTGGGAGCAGTACTTC; CDR3 protein: CASSNYRVAWEQYF
clone size: -; J gene: TRBJ2-1; D gene: TRBD2; V gene: TRBV6-5; CDR3 DNA: TGTGCCAGCAGTTACCGGACTAGCGGGAGCAATGAGCAGTTCTTC; CDR3 protein: CASSYRTSGSNEQFF
clone size: -; J gene: TRBJ2-7; D gene: -; V gene: TRBV5-1; CDR3 DNA: TGCGCCAGCAGCTTGCTAGGTGACGAGCAGTACTTC; CDR3 protein: CASSLLGDEQYF
clone size: few; J gene: TRBJ2-1; D gene: TRBD2; V gene: TRBV7-2; CDR3 DNA: TGTGCCAGCAGCTTAGGGTTAGCGGGATCAGTTTACAATGAGCAGTTCTTC; CDR3 protein: CASSLGLAGSVYNEQFF
clone size: once; J gene: TRBJ1-2; D gene: -; V gene: TRBV18; CDR3 DNA: TGTGCCAGCTCACCGGGACAAATAGACTATGGCTACACCTTC; CDR3 protein: CASSPGQIDYGYTF
clone size: -; J gene: TRBJ2-2; D gene: -; V gene: TRBV4-1; CDR3 DNA: TGCGCCAGCAGCCAACCCTTCAGCCGGGGAGCGGGGGAGCTGTTTTTT; CDR3 protein: CASSQPFSRGAGELFF
clone size: -; J gene: TRBJ2-3; D gene: -; V gene: TRBV6-6; CDR3 DNA: TGTGCCAGCAGTTACGGTGCGAGGGCAAGCACAGATACGCAGTATTTT; CDR3 protein: CASSYGARASTDTQYF
clone size: -; J gene: TRBJ2-2; D gene: -; V gene: TRBV4-2; CDR3 DNA: TGTGCCAGCAGCCTAGGCCCGGACATAACCGGGGAGCTGTTTTTT; CDR3 protein: CASSLGPDITGELFF
clone size: -; J gene: TRBJ2-4; D gene: -; V gene: TRBV6-1; CDR3 DNA: TGTGCCAGCAGTGGGGGGACGGTAGCCAAAAACATTCAGTACTTC; CDR3 protein: CASSGGTVAKNIQYF
clone size: -; J gene: TRBJ2-1; D gene: TRBD2; V gene: TRBV28; CDR3 DNA: TGTGCCAGCAGCCAACTTCGGGGGCGGGAGGGCTCCTACAATGAGCAGTTCTTC; CDR3 protein: CASSQLRGREGSYNEQFF
clone size: -; J gene: TRBJ1-2; D gene: TRBD1; V gene: TRBV6-1; CDR3 DNA: TGTGCCAGCAGACTGGACAGGGCTGGCTACACCTTC; CDR3 protein: CASRLDRAGYTF
clone size: -; J gene: TRBJ1-3; D gene: -; V gene: TRBV12-5; CDR3 DNA: TGTGCTAGTGGTTTGGTACTTGGAGGGACCTCTGGAAACACCATATATTTT; CDR3 protein: CASGLVLGGTSGNTIYF
clone size: -; J gene: TRBJ2-6; D gene: TRBD1; V gene: TRBV5-6; CDR3 DNA: TGTGCCAGCAGCTTGGAGACAGGGGGCATGACTGGGGCCAACGTCCTGACTTTC; CDR3 protein: CASSLETGGMTGANVLTF
clone size: -; J gene: TRBJ2-1; D gene: -; V gene: TRBV18; CDR3 DNA: TGTGCCAGCTCACCACCGTCAATAAACAATGAGCAGTTCTTC; CDR3 protein: CASSPPSINNEQFF
clone size: -; J gene: TRBJ2-3; D gene: -; V gene: TRBV9; CDR3 DNA: TGTGCCAGCAGCGTAAGCCCCCAAGATACGCAGTATTTT; CDR3 protein: CASSVSPQDTQYF